This record concerns one T cell receptor (beta chain) sequence. The target of this receptor is not known. Base quality data are lacking; no much larger clone is found one base away. The data were obtained in a study of cytomegalovirus exposure and HLA in healthy donors (dated by TCRdb to 2016 to 2017). A note on the overall study: A later analysis indicated that the 130 or so validation repertoires were generated on the platform also employed for the 600 to 750 repertoires of the first cohort. A separate validation cohort of 100 to 150 different subjects was used in addition to the roughly 700-subject first cohort. The study aimed to test whether cataloging public T cell receptors could reveal signatures of past pathogen exposure. To predict cytomegalovirus infection status, the study brought together high-throughput TCR immunosequencing, statistical association of individual TCRs with disease status, and machine learning. Overall study results and their limits: The validation cohort had no HLA typing available for a later analysis, so co-occurrence within that cohort was assessed over all 130 or so repertoires. Of the cluster scores, approximately 95% were above 0 in a later analysis, which found that TCRs clustered in the first cohort also tended to co-occur in the approximately 120 validation repertoires. A few of the identified cytomegalovirus-associated TCR beta chains were confirmed in vitro to be specific for cytomegalovirus antigens. A total of fewer than 200 TCR beta chains were listed by the study as associated with cytomegalovirus. In both the original and validation cohorts, the classifier was reported to diagnose cytomegalovirus status with high specificity and sensitivity. According to the authors, the approach could potentially be generalized to other disease states and immunological phenotypes. While some public TCRs were present in many individuals, most TCR sequences turned up only very rarely across donors.

The library was prepared using the immunoSEQ multiplex PCR assay. Per the source publication's procedure: A statistical classification framework was developed to diagnose cytomegalovirus status using the catalog of TCR beta chain sequences. In its TCRdb copy, this immuneACCESS table keeps in-frame sequences only and misses some clones. Where compared with another copy, unresolved V genes explain less than half of these, and the others have no known cause. V, J and clone size are taken as reported in that table, and D and trimming were inferred from the DNA itself. In all, the sample holds 150,000 or so clones, and 65% to 90% of those were seen once. Clones ranked in the top ten supply approximately 20% of the sample. The CDR3 numbers 16 residues from cysteine through phenylalanine. The kept DNA is CDR3 alone, 48 bases in frame from the first base. The germline V gene specifies SGHDN as CDR1 and FVKESK as CDR2. The V end gives up 3 bases and the J end 6 bases, leaving 9 bases in the junction not matched to a gene.

Separate from the approximately 670-subject first cohort, the validation cohort of roughly 120 subjects was the group to which the donors belonged. The sample taken for sequencing was PBMCs. This TCR was sampled from a man aged 18 to 30 in good health and CMV-seropositive. This chain is built from TRBV14 and TRBJ2-1; the central 9 bases match TRBD1. The CDR3 is CASSQDPGQGVNEQFF. The DNA reads TGTGCCAGCAGCCAGGACCCGGGACAGGGTGTCAATGAGCAGTTCTTC.